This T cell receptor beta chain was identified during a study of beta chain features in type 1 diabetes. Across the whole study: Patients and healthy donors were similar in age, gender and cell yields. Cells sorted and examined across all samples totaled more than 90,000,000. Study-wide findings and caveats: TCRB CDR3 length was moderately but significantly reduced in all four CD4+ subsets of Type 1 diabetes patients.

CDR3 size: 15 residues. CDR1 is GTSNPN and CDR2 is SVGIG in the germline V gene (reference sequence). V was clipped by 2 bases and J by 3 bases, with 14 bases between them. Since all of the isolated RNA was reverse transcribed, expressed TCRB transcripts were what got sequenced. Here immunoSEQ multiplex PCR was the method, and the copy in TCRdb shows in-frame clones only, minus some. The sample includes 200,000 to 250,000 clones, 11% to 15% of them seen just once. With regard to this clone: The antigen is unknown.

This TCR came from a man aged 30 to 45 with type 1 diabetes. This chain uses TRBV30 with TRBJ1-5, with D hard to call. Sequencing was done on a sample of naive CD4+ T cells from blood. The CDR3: CAWSPRGTLNQPQHF. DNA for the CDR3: TGTGCCTGGAGTCCTCGGGGAACCCTCAATCAGCCCCAGCATTTT. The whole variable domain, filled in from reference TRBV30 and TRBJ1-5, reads SQTIHQWPATLVQPVGSPLSLECTVEGTSNPNLYWYRQAAGRGLQLLFYSVGIGQISSEVPQNLSASRPQDRQFILSSKKLLLSDSGFYLCAWSPRGTLNQPQHFGDGTRLSIL.